This T cell receptor beta chain was sequenced in a study of cytomegalovirus exposure and HLA in healthy donors. 60 Vbeta and 13 Jbeta primers were used in PCR. Produced via immunoSEQ multiplex PCR; TCRdb's table is partial and in-frame only. The sample lists under 150,000 clones; approximately 61% were seen once. In germline, CDR1 is SNHLY, CDR2 FYNNEI. This CDR3 region has 15 residues. J lost 6 bases, V lost 2 bases, and 6 bases had no gene match. This TCR was sampled from a woman in her forties in good health and CMV-seronegative. The specimen was PBMCs. This chain uses TRBV2 with TRBJ1-4; 7 nucleotides agree with TRBD1. CDR3 loop: CASSESGQAHEKLFF. CDR3 DNA: TGTGCCAGCAGTGAAAGTGGACAGGCCCATGAAAAACTGTTTTTT.